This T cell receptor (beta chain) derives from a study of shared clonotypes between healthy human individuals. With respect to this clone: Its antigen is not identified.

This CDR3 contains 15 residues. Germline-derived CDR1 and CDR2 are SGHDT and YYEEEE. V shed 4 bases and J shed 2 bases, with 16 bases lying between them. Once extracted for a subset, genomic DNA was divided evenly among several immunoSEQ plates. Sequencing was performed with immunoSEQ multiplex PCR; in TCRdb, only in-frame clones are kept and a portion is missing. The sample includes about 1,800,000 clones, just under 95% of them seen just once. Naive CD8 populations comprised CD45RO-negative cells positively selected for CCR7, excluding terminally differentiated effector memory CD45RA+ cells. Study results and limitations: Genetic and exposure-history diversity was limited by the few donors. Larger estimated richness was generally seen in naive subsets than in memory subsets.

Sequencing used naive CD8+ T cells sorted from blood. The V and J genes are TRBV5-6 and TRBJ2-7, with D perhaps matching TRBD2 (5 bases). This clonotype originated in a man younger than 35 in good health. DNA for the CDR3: TGTGCCAGCAGCCCGGAGGCCGGGTCCCCCTACGAGCAGTACTTC. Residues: CASSPEAGSPYEQYF.